The 16 T cell receptor beta chains presented below share a single source sample, sequenced in a study of T-cell reconstitution after alpha-beta-depleted transplantation in children. The authors prepared the TCRbeta library with unique molecular identifiers. TCRdb independently ran MiXCR on the PCR reads; one entry per CDR3 protein. This table holds some 180,000 distinct CDR3 sequences, about 7% found once. Sequenced material: PBMCs, taken before TCRalphabeta/CD19-depleted stem cell transplant. Every receptor here comes from a boy aged 2-15 years with acute lymphoblastic leukemia, due to receive a stem cell transplant.

This clonotype was detected many times. The genes are TRBV5-1 and TRBJ2-1; 11 bases map to TRBD2. This CDR3 region has 14 residues. Germline loops: CDR1 SGHRS, CDR2 YFSETQ. Losses at the gene ends were 1 base for V and 9 bases for J; bases not matched to a gene: 3. The CDR3 here is CASSLTSGGGEQFF. The CDR3 DNA reads TGCGCCAGCAGCTTGACTAGCGGGGGTGGTGAGCAGTTCTTC.

Many counts were recorded for this clonotype. The chain employs TRBV7-9 and TRBJ1-2; 7 bases match TRBD1. J was trimmed by 2 bases and V by 1 base; bases with no gene match: 4. CDR1 and CDR2 (germline): SEHNR, FQNEAQ (reference sequence). This CDR3 contains 15 residues. CDR3 protein: CASSLEQGNNYGYTF. CDR3 coding DNA: TGTGCCAGCAGCTTAGAACAGGGGAACAACTATGGCTACACCTTC.

This rearrangement joins TRBV7-9 to TRBJ2-3; D not resolved. From germline, CDR1 is SEHNR and CDR2 FQNEAQ (reference sequence). There are 16 residues in the CDR3. V was cut by 1 base and J by 6 bases, with 17 bases left in between. The CDR3 nucleotides are TGTGCCAGCAGCTTAGAGGGCGGAACGCCCCCCGATACGCAGTATTTT. As protein: CASSLEGGTPPDTQYF.

This clonotype turned up a few times. The genes are TRBV20-1 and TRBJ2-3; tentatively, D is TRBD2 (5 bases). Trimming shortened V by 7 bases and J by 2 bases, and 13 bases separated the two germline ends. Germline V lookup: CDR1 DFQATT, CDR2 SNEGSKA (reference sequence). CDR3 length equals 13 residues. CDR3 residues: CSGGAEATDTQYF. The DNA of the CDR3 is TGCAGTGGGGGAGCGGAAGCCACAGATACGCAGTATTTT.

This clonotype has only a few counts. The chain carries TRBV20-1 and TRBJ2-4; the match to TRBD2 covers 10 bases. J lost 1 base, V lost 5 bases, and 14 bases had no gene match. Germline values: CDR1 DFQATT, CDR2 SNEGSKA (reference sequence). The CDR3 length is 18 residues. CDR3 coding DNA: TGCAGTGCTCCGGATGTGGAGCGGGGGGGCGAGGCCAAAAACATTCAGTACTTC. It specifies CSAPDVERGGEAKNIQYF.

A few counts support this clonotype. The CDR3 protein is CAWSMHYTGELFF. CDR3 DNA: TGTGCCTGGAGTATGCATTACACCGGGGAGCTGTTTTTT. V is TRBV30 and J is TRBJ2-2; D is unclear. The CDR3 is 13 residues long. The V end was cut by 2 bases, the J end by 3 bases, with 7 bases between. CDR1 is GTSNPN, CDR2 SVGIG, per germline (reference sequence). The full variable domain, completed using reference TRBV30 and TRBJ2-2, is SQTIHQWPATLVQPVGSPLSLECTVEGTSNPNLYWYRQAAGRGLQLLFYSVGIGQISSEVPQNLSASRPQDRQFILSSKKLLLSDSGFYLCAWSMHYTGELFFGEGSRLTVL.

This chain links TRBV20-1 with TRBJ1-6; D is uncertain. Trimming pared 3 bases from V and 4 bases from J, leaving 13 bases between. The CDR3 sequence is 15 residues long. CDR1 is DFQATT, CDR2 SNEGSKA, per germline (reference sequence). CDR3 in DNA: TGCAGTGCTAGTGACAAGGGATTATATAATTCACCCCTCCACTTT. Protein sequence: CSASDKGLYNSPLHF.

This clonotype was recorded many times. The genes are TRBV15 and TRBJ2-7; 8 bases line up with TRBD1. J gave up 2 bases and V 5 bases, and 5 bases lay outside the gene matches. CDR1 and CDR2 (germline): LNHNV, YYDKDF (reference sequence). The CDR3 consists of 14 residues. CDR3 bases: TGTGCCACCAGCGTAGACAGGGGAACCTACGAGCAGTACTTC. This codes for CATSVDRGTYEQYF.

This clonotype was found many times. The rearrangement links TRBV7-9 to TRBJ2-3; tentative D call: TRBD2 (5 bases). Germline-derived CDR1 and CDR2 are SEHNR and FQNEAQ (reference sequence). The V gene lost 2 bases and the J gene lost 1 base, with 10 bases spanning the gap. The CDR3 contains 15 residues. CDR3 nucleotide sequence: TGTGCCAGCAGCTTATTTGTGGGAGGCACAGATACGCAGTATTTT. Its protein is CASSLFVGGTDTQYF.

This clonotype was picked up many times. The chain carries TRBV29-1 and TRBJ1-2, with TRBD1 matching 9 bases. The germline CDR1 and CDR2 sequences are SQVTM and ANQGSEA. With V trimmed by 7 bases and J by 4 bases, 7 bases remained unmatched. The CDR3 totals 13 residues. The CDR3 region has the DNA TGCAGCGGCCGGACAGGGGAGGGCTATGGCTACACCTTC. Translating it yields CSGRTGEGYGYTF. The full variable domain, its missing parts supplied by reference TRBV29-1 and TRBJ1-2, is SAVISQKPSRDICQRGTSLTIQCQVDSQVTMMFWYRQQPGQSLTLIATANQGSEATYESGFVIDKFPISRPNLTFSTLTVSNMSPEDSSIYLCSGRTGEGYGYTFGSGTRLTVV.

Only a few counts were recorded for this clonotype. The chain uses TRBV18 and TRBJ2-1; a possible D gene is TRBD1 (6 bases). With 2 bases removed from V and 6 bases from J, the gap between germline ends came to 14 bases. The length of the CDR3 is 15 residues. The germline CDR1 and CDR2 sequences are KGHSH and LQKENI. CDR3 coding DNA: TGTGCCAGCTCACCAGCTACTGGACAGATCAATGAGCAGTTCTTC. It translates to CASSPATGQINEQFF.

This clonotype was found many times. V gene TRBV6-1 combines with J gene TRBJ1-1; the D is unclear. CDR1 and CDR2 from the germline V gene are MNHNS and SASEGT. This CDR3 spans 11 amino acids. Here the CDR3 DNA reads TGTGTAATGCAAGGGAACACTGAAGCTTTCTTT. Amino acid sequence: CVMQGNTEAFF.

This clonotype was seen repeatedly, ten times or more. The chain couples TRBV6-5 to TRBJ2-6; no clear D. V lost 4 bases, J lost 1 base, and 11 bases lay in between. The CDR3 runs to 16 residues. The V gene's germline CDR1 is MNHEY and CDR2 SVGAGI. The CDR3, as DNA: TGTGCCAGCAGTTTATACCCCTCTTCTGGGGCCAACGTCCTGACTTTC. Amino acid sequence: CASSLYPSSGANVLTF.

The chain is built from TRBV6-2 or TRBV6-3 and TRBJ2-1, with a tentative D call TRBD2 (7 bases). Per the germline V gene, CDR1 is MNHEY and CDR2 is SVGEGT. Trimming took 6 bases from V and 9 from J, leaving 12 bases between them. This CDR3 has 12 residues. CDR3 nucleotides: TGTGCCAGCAGGGGGGGGGCTCGTGAGCAGTTCTTC. Protein sequence: CASRGGAREQFF.

The chain links TRBV5-8 to TRBJ2-7, with a tentative D call TRBD1 (6 bases). V lost 5 bases and J lost 7, with 13 bases in between. CDR1 is SGHTS, CDR2 YDEGEE, per germline. CDR3 length: 12 residues. Here the CDR3 reads CASRYGTPEQYF. Written as DNA, the CDR3 is TGTGCCAGCAGATACGGGACACCGGAGCAGTACTTC.

This clonotype was picked up many times. The chain joins TRBV5-1 to TRBJ2-2, with D possibly being TRBD2 (5 bases). CDR3 length equals 14 residues. Trimming took 0 bases from V and 6 from J, leaving 9 bases between them. CDR1 and CDR2 from the germline V gene are SGHRS and YFSETQ. Here the CDR3 reads CASSLVGSAGELFF. The DNA for the CDR3 is TGCGCCAGCAGCTTGGTTGGTAGCGCCGGGGAGCTGTTTTTT.